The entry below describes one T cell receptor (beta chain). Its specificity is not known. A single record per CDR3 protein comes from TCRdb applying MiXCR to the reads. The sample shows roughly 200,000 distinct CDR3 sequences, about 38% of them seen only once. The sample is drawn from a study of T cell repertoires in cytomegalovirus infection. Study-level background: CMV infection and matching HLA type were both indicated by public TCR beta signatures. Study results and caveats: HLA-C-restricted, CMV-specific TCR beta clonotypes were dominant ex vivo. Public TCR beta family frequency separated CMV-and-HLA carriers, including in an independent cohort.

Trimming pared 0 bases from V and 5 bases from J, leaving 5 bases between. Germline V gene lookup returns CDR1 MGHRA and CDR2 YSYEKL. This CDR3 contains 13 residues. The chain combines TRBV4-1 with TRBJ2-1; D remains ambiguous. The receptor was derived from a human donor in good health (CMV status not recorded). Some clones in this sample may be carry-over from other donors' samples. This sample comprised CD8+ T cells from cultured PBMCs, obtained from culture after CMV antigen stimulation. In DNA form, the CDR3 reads TGCGCCAGCAGCCAAGATCCGGACAATGAGCAGTTCTTC. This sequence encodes CASSQDPDNEQFF.